This T cell receptor beta chain was retrieved from a study of blood T cells in healthy people across ages. Findings and limits, study-wide: In long-lived donors, naive CD4+ cell counts and diversity exceeded those of aged donors. In the absence of known donor CMV status, changes in expanded clonotypes were possibly confounded.

This clonotype has ten or more counts. Its antigen is undetermined. The CDR3 consists of 11 residues. Germline V CDR1 and CDR2: ENHRY, SYGVKD. V lost 6 bases and J lost 10, with 10 bases in between. Using a J-beta primer mix together with a sample-barcoded 5' primer, a second PCR was run for roughly 6 to 12 cycles. Carrying 12 random nucleotides, a template-switch adaptor labeled each individual cDNA molecule. Any given sample supplied a minimum of 2.5 million CDR3-containing paired-end reads. TCRdb analysed the 5' RACE reads with MiXCR anew, one entry per CDR3 protein. The sample shows hundreds of thousands of distinct CDR3 sequences, 55% to 75% of them seen only once.

The sequencing sample was made of blood. This chain links TRBV10-3 with TRBJ2-1; D possibly corresponds to TRBD1 (6 bases). This clonotype was obtained from a young man in good health. The CDR3 sequence: CAIRYQGEQFF. The CDR3 DNA reads as TGTGCCATCAGGTATCAGGGGGAGCAGTTCTTC.